This T cell receptor beta chain was documented in a study of blood T cell repertoires in COVID-19. Study as a whole: The study drew acute and convalescent COVID-19 samples from the United States, Italy and Spain. The analysed material was cDNA or gDNA that came from T cells, B-cell-depleted T cells, or PBMCs.

The germline gives CDR1 MDHEN, CDR2 SYDVKM. V shed 3 bases and J shed 10 bases, with 16 bases lying between them. The CDR3 covers 14 residues. Original methodology: Cell counts per sample came from amplifying reference gene primers. Repertoires were generated with immunoSEQ multiplex PCR, while TCRdb's copy carries only in-frame clones and drops some. That table furnishes V, J and clone size, whereas the DNA furnished D and trimming. The table shows about 120,000 clones, with 75% to 85% occurring only once. Source material: peripheral blood. The sequence was collected from a man aged 65 to 85 with acute or convalescent COVID-19. This rearrangement joins TRBV28 to TRBJ2-1, with D possibly TRBD1 on 6 matching bases. CDR3 loop: CASSFWGRQLEQFF. The CDR3 DNA sequence: TGTGCCAGCAGTTTCTGGGGGCGACAATTGGAGCAGTTCTTC.